These 16 T cell receptor beta chains share one sample of origin, sequenced in a study of beta chain features in type 1 diabetes (dated by TCRdb to 2016 to 2018). The library relied on the immunoSEQ multiplex PCR assay. All of the isolated RNA was reverse transcribed with the High Capacity cDNA Reverse Transcription Kit, so expressed TCRB transcripts were sequenced. The clones in this table, taken by TCRdb from immuneACCESS, are in-frame only. Not every clone is retained; where verified, under half of the shortfall comes from an unresolved V gene, and the cause of the rest is unknown. For this sample there are about 220,000 clones; approximately 10% appear just once. The top ten constitute roughly 1.3% of the sample. Material: central memory CD4+ T cells from blood. Receptor source: a man between 18 and 35 years old in good health.

About this clone: The sample has other DNA sequences that encode this CDR3 too. V is TRBV18 and J is TRBJ1-3; D is perhaps TRBD1 (5 bases). The CDR3 spans 16 residues. Trimming left V 3 bases short and J 0 bases short, with 12 bases between. The germline CDR1 and CDR2 sequences are KGHSH and LQKENI. CDR3: CASSPPGRLSGNTIYF. The CDR3 bases are TGTGCCAGCTCACCCCCGGGACGGCTCTCTGGAAACACCATATATTTT. The full variable domain, with the rest looked up from reference TRBV18 and TRBJ1-3, is NAGVMQNPRHLVRRRGQEARLRCSPMKGHSHVYWYRQLPEEGLKFMVYLQKENIIDESGMPKERFSAEFPKEGPSILRIQQVVRGDSAAYFCASSPPGRLSGNTIYFGEGSWLTVV.

The rearrangement uses TRBV10-3 and TRBJ2-3; tentative D call: TRBD1 (6 bases). V was trimmed by 10 bases and J by 2 bases, leaving 13 bases between them. Germline V CDR1 and CDR2: ENHRY, SYGVKD. The CDR3 totals 13 residues. The chain's CDR3 is CATRDTSTDTQYF. The CDR3 DNA sequence: TGTGCCACCCGGGACACCTCCACAGATACGCAGTATTTT.

The chain couples TRBV6-6 to TRBJ2-7; 7 bases line up with TRBD1. Trimming cost V 0 bases and J 1 base; bases outside gene matches: 3. CDR1 and CDR2 from the germline V gene are MNHNY and SVGAGI (reference sequence). CDR3 length: 15 amino acids. DNA for the CDR3: TGTGCCAGCAGTTACTCGGCCAGGGGGTCCTACGAGCAGTACTTC. Translation gives CASSYSARGSYEQYF.

This clone appeared many times. Other nucleotide sequences from this sample produce the same CDR3. V is TRBV7-9 and J is TRBJ1-1, with no clear D. The CDR3 is made up of 13 amino acids. Germline loops: CDR1 SEHNR, CDR2 FQNEAQ (reference sequence). V lost 3 bases and J lost 1, with 6 bases in between. The CDR3 is CASSFDQNTEAFF. Written as DNA, the CDR3 is TGTGCCAGCAGCTTTGACCAGAACACTGAAGCTTTCTTT. The full variable domain, completed using reference TRBV7-9 and TRBJ1-1, is DTGVSQNPRHKITKRGQNVTFRCDPISEHNRLYWYRQTLGQGPEFLTYFQNEAQLEKSRLLSDRFSAERPKGSFSTLEIQRTEQGDSAMYLCASSFDQNTEAFFGQGTRLTVV.

The gene calls are TRBV30 and TRBJ2-1; 10 nucleotides line up with TRBD2. The V gene end was trimmed by 0 bases and the J gene end by 6 bases; junction bases not matched to a gene: 5. The germline V gene encodes CDR1 GTSNPN and CDR2 SVGIG (reference sequence). This CDR3 region has 15 residues. CDR3 protein: CAWSVIASGSNEQFF. CDR3 DNA: TGTGCCTGGAGTGTAATCGCTAGCGGGAGCAATGAGCAGTTCTTC.

The chain is built from TRBV6-5 and TRBJ2-7; perhaps TRBD2 as D (6 bases). The CDR3 spans 11 residues. The V end lost 5 bases, the J end lost 11 bases, and 13 bases lay between the germline ends. The germline gives CDR1 MNHEY, CDR2 SVGAGI. The CDR3 region has the DNA TGTGCCAGCAGTCCGGGGACTCGGGAGTACTTC. As protein: CASSPGTREYF.

The chain employs TRBV27 and TRBJ2-5, with 7 nucleotides matching TRBD2. The germline CDR1 and CDR2 sequences are MNHEY and SMNVEV (reference sequence). This CDR3 is built from 13 residues. Losses at the gene ends were 4 bases for V and 7 bases for J; bases not matched to a gene: 6. The CDR3 here is CASSYSWGGTQYF. The CDR3 DNA sequence: TGTGCCAGCAGTTACTCCTGGGGGGGGACCCAGTACTTC.

Only a few counts were recorded for this clone. The rearrangement uses TRBV6-1 and TRBJ2-3; D remains ambiguous. Germline V lookup: CDR1 MNHNS, CDR2 SASEGT. V lost 2 bases and J lost 1, with 10 bases in between. The CDR3 covers 15 residues. The CDR3 here is CASSEQTPGTDTQYF. In DNA form, the CDR3 reads TGTGCCAGCAGTGAACAGACACCCGGCACAGATACGCAGTATTTT.

Only a few counts were recorded for this clone. This chain joins TRBV6-5 and TRBJ2-7; D call uncertain. V lost 5 bases and J lost 9, with 14 bases in between. CDR1 and CDR2 (germline): MNHEY, SVGAGI. The CDR3 length is 12 residues. The DNA for the CDR3 is TGTGCCAGCAGTCACCGGGCGTCGGTGCAGTACTTC. Protein product: CASSHRASVQYF.

This clone was seen a handful of times. Other nucleotide sequences from this sample produce the same CDR3. V usage is TRBV29-1 and J usage is TRBJ2-7; D assignment may be TRBD1 or TRBD2 (6 bases each). Per the germline V gene, CDR1 is SQVTM and CDR2 is ANQGSEA. This CDR3 contains 12 residues. Trimming removed 6 bases from V and 2 bases from J, with 11 bases in between. The CDR3 is CSVGGGPYEQYF. DNA of the CDR3: TGCAGCGTGGGGGGCGGCCCCTACGAGCAGTACTTC.

This rearrangement joins TRBV4-2 to TRBJ2-5, with 8 bases identical to TRBD2. Germline lookup yields CDR1 LGHNA and CDR2 YNFKEQ. CDR3 size: 15 residues. V lost 0 bases, J lost 7 bases, and 7 bases stayed unmatched. CDR3 coding DNA: TGTGCCAGCAGCCAAGAGGGCGGGAGGTTGAGGACCCAGTACTTC. It encodes CASSQEGGRLRTQYF.

For this clone: Different DNA sequences within this sample yield the same CDR3. V and J are TRBV29-1 and TRBJ1-1; D ambiguous. The CDR3 runs to 13 residues. Trimming took 5 bases from V and 0 from J, leaving 10 bases between them. The germline V gene has CDR1 SQVTM and CDR2 ANQGSEA. The CDR3 nucleotides are TGCAGCGTTCTCCGCCCATTGAACACTGAAGCTTTCTTT. Residues: CSVLRPLNTEAFF. The full variable domain, its missing parts supplied by reference TRBV29-1 and TRBJ1-1, is SAVISQKPSRDICQRGTSLTIQCQVDSQVTMMFWYRQQPGQSLTLIATANQGSEATYESGFVIDKFPISRPNLTFSTLTVSNMSPEDSSIYLCSVLRPLNTEAFFGQGTRLTVV.

This chain links TRBV9 with TRBJ2-1; maybe TRBD1 (6 bases). V was shortened by 2 bases and J by 0 bases, with 9 bases between the two germline ends. CDR1 and CDR2 from the germline V gene are SGDLS and YYNGEE. The CDR3 is 15 amino acids. The DNA for the CDR3 is TGTGCCAGCAGCGTTACAGGGAGCTCCTACAATGAGCAGTTCTTC. Its translation is CASSVTGSSYNEQFF.

The genes are TRBV6-5 and TRBJ2-5; no clear D. There are 15 residues in the CDR3. The germline V gene encodes CDR1 MNHEY and CDR2 SVGAGI. Trimming removed 10 bases from V and 0 bases from J, with 18 bases in between. CDR3 coding DNA: TGTGCCACCAGATACTGGCGGAGCAACCAAGAGACCCAGTACTTC. Encoded protein: CATRYWRSNQETQYF.

The V call is TRBV2, the J call TRBJ1-2; D unclear. From germline, CDR1 is SNHLY and CDR2 FYNNEI. The CDR3 runs to 13 residues. V gave up 11 bases and J gave up 3 bases, with 16 bases separating them. Here the CDR3 reads CALSKESYYGYTF. CDR3 DNA: TGTGCCCTCAGCAAAGAGTCTTACTATGGCTACACCTTC.

This clone was found a few times. The chain couples TRBV7-3 to TRBJ2-5; 8 bases are a match to TRBD1. CDR3 length: 13 residues. V trimming: 4 bases; J trimming: 4 bases; junction bases outside the gene matches: 2. Germline V lookup: CDR1 SGHTA, CDR2 FQGTGA. The CDR3: CASSSGQAETQYF. DNA of the CDR3: TGTGCCAGCAGCTCGGGACAGGCAGAGACCCAGTACTTC.